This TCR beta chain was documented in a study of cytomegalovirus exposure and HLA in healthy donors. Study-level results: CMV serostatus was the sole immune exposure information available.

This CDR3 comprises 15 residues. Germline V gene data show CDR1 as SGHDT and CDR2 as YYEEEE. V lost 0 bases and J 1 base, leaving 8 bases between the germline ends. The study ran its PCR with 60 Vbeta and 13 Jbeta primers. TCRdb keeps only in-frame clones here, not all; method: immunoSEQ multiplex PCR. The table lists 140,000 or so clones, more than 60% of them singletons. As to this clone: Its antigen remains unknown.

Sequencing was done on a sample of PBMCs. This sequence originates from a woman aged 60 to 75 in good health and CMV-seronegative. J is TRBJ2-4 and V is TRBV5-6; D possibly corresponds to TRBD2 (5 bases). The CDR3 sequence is CASSLGGFAKNIQYF. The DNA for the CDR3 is TGTGCCAGCAGCTTGGGCGGGTTTGCCAAAAACATTCAGTACTTC.